The T cell receptor beta chain under discussion was sequenced for a study of identical twins. Study outcomes and limitations: Excess sharing between twins was weaker in beta out-of-frame sequences. The abundant beta clonotypes from cord blood had fewer insertions, and memory repertoires had none of this.

Germline CDR1 SGHVS, CDR2 FQNEAQ. The CDR3 extends over 13 amino acids. Trimming stripped 1 base from V and 6 bases from J, with 10 bases between. The sample holds a few counts of this clonotype. What it binds is unknown. Each CDR3 protein is one row after TCRdb ran MiXCR on the 5' RACE reads. The sample holds around 280,000 distinct CDR3 sequences, less than 9% seen once. A further study also used this sample, focusing on yellow fever vaccine responses in identical twins.

Sequencing was carried out using memory (CD45RO+) T cells sorted from blood. The J gene is TRBJ2-7, the V gene TRBV7-8; D could derive from TRBD1 or TRBD2 (5 bases each). The sequence came from a woman under 30 in good health. CDR3 in DNA: TGTGCCAGCAGCTTAGGAGGGGTCGCCGAGCAGTACTTC. Translation gives CASSLGGVAEQYF.